This T cell receptor beta chain stems from a study of radiation and T cells in renal cell carcinoma. Overall study context: Nephrectomy followed 15 Gy stereotactic body radiation by 4 weeks. Whole-study findings and limits: No pretreatment tumor biopsies were available for baseline clonotypes.

J was trimmed by 9 bases and V by 5 bases; bases with no gene match: 4. The CDR3 contains 12 residues. The germline CDR1 and CDR2 sequences are SNHLY and FYNNEI. The time point was: baseline pretreatment blood. Treatment defined: 15 Gy SBRT to primary tumor, nephrectomy 4 weeks later. Radiation-treated patients gave blood at baseline, week 2 and week 4. Clear cell pathology was present in this patient's renal cell carcinoma. Profiled with immunoSEQ multiplex PCR; TCRdb holds only in-frame clones, not every one. The data contain 85,000 to 100,000 clones, 75% to 90% of them seen just once; the ten biggest clones take up less than 10%. In regard to this clone: Antigen: not known.

The source of this sequence is a man in his fifties with renal cell carcinoma. J is TRBJ2-1 and V is TRBV2; 7 bases map to TRBD2. Sequencing used blood, obtained from a patient whose treatment included radiotherapy and nephrectomy. CDR3 coding DNA: TGTGCCAGCAGTTCCTGGACTAGTGAGCAGTTCTTC. Translating it yields CASSSWTSEQFF. The full variable domain, its missing parts supplied by reference TRBV2 and TRBJ2-1, is EPEVTQTPSHQVTQMGQEVILRCVPISNHLYFYWYRQILGQKVEFLVSFYNNEISEKSEIFDDQFSVERPDGSNFTLKIRSTKLEDSAMYFCASSSWTSEQFFGPGTRLTVL.